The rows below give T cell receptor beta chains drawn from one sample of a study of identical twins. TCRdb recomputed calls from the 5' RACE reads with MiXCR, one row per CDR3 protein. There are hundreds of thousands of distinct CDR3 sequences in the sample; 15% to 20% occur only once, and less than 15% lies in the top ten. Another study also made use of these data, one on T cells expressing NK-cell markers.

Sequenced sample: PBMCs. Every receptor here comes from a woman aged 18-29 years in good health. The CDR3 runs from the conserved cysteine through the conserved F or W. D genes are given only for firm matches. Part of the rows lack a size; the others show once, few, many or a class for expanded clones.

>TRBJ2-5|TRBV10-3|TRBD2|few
CAISESMWAGVYQETQYF
TGTGCCATCAGTGAGTCGATGTGGGCGGGGGTCTACCAAGAGACCCAGTACTTC
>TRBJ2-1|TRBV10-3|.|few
CAISGTLNEQFF
TGTGCCATCAGTGGGACTCTCAATGAGCAGTTCTTC
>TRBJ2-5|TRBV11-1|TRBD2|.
CASSARGLAGVLQETQYF
TGTGCCAGCAGCGCAAGGGGACTAGCGGGGGTCTTGCAAGAGACCCAGTACTTC
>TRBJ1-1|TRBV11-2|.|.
CASSLVRELIKGAFF
TGTGCCAGCAGCTTAGTTCGAGAACTAATAAAAGGGGCTTTCTTT
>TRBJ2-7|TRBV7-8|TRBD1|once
CASTLTRTGSPYEQYF
TGTGCCAGCACCTTAACCCGGACAGGGAGCCCCTACGAGCAGTACTTC
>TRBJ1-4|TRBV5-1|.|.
CASRDGENEKLFF
TGCGCCAGCCGGGACGGGGAGAATGAAAAACTGTTTTTT
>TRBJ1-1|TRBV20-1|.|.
CSAGSEAFF
TGCAGTGCAGGTTCTGAAGCTTTCTTT
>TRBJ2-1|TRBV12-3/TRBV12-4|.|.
CASSPGTGLNEQFF
TGTGCCAGCAGTCCCGGGACGGGACTCAATGAGCAGTTCTTC
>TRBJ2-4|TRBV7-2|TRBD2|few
CASSLGGGGQNIQYF
TGTGCCAGCAGCTTAGGCGGCGGGGGGCAAAACATTCAGTACTTC
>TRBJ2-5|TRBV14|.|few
CASSQGHPGQETQYF
TGTGCCAGCAGCCAAGGGCACCCGGGCCAAGAGACCCAGTACTTC
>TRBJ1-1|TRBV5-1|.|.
CASSERRIGNTEAFF
TGCGCCAGCAGCGAACGCCGAATAGGGAACACTGAAGCTTTCTTT
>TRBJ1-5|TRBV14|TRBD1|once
CASSPTGTHQPQHF
TGTGCCAGCAGCCCGACAGGGACACATCAGCCCCAGCATTTT
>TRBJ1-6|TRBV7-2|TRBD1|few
CASSLYRDRVGHF
TGTGCCAGCAGCTTATACCGGGACAGGGTTGGCCACTTT
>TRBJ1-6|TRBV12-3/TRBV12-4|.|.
CASSLGANNSPLHF
TGTGCCAGCAGTTTAGGAGCGAATAATTCACCCCTCCACTTT
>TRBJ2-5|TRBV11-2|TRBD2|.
CASRRGTSGQETQYF
TGTGCCAGCAGGCGAGGGACTAGCGGGCAAGAGACCCAGTACTTC
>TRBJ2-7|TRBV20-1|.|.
CSARGEGGGEQYF
TGCAGTGCTAGGGGTGAAGGGGGAGGGGAGCAGTACTTC
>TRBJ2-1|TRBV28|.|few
CATRLPQNYNEQFF
TGTGCCACCCGTCTACCACAGAACTACAATGAGCAGTTCTTC
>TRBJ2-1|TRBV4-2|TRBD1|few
CASSLIPRQGASSYNEQFF
TGTGCCAGCAGCCTAATACCACGACAGGGGGCCAGCTCCTACAATGAGCAGTTCTTC
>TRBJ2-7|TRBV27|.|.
CASTIAPRTDTYEQYF
TGTGCCAGCACGATTGCGCCCCGGACAGATACCTACGAGCAGTACTTC
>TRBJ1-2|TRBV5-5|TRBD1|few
CASSFLGQGARGYTF
TGTGCCAGCAGCTTTCTAGGACAGGGGGCCCGTGGCTACACCTTC
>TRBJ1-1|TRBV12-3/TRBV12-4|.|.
CASSRQFMNTEAFF
TGTGCCAGCAGTCGACAGTTCATGAACACTGAAGCTTTCTTT
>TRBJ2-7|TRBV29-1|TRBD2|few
CSVAAGGPIDEQYF
TGCAGCGTTGCGGCGGGAGGGCCGATAGACGAGCAGTACTTC
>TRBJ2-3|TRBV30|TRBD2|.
CAWSKGLAADTQYF
TGTGCCTGGAGTAAGGGACTAGCGGCAGATACGCAGTATTTT
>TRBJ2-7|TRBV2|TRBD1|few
CASGTGASYEQYF
TGTGCCAGTGGAACAGGGGCATCCTACGAGCAGTACTTC
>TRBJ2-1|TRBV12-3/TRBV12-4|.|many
CASTTRGGLNNEQFF
TGTGCCAGCACCACTAGAGGCGGATTAAACAATGAGCAGTTCTTC
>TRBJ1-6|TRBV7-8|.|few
CASSLERNSPLHF
TGTGCCAGCAGCTTAGAGCGGAACTCACCCCTCCACTTT
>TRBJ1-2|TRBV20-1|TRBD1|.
CSAGRTGVGGYTF
TGCAGTGCTGGCAGGACAGGGGTCGGTGGCTACACCTTC